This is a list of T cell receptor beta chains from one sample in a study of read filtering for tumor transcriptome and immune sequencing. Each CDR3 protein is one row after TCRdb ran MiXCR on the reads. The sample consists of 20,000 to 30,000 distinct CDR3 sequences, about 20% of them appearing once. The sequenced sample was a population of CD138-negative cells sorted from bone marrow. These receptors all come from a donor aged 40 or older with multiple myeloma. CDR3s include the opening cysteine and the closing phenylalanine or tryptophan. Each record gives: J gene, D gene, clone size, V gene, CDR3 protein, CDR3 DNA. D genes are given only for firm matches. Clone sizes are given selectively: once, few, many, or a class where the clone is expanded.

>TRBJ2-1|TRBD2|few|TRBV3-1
CASSRGTSGIGDNEQFF
TGTGCCAGCAGCCGAGGGACTAGCGGGATAGGGGACAATGAGCAGTTCTTC
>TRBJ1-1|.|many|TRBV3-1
CASSWNTEAFF
TGTGCCAGCAGCTGGAACACTGAAGCTTTCTTT
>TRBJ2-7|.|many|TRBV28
CASSLPPTVEGYEQYF
TGTGCCAGCAGTTTACCCCCCACAGTGGAGGGCTACGAGCAGTACTTC
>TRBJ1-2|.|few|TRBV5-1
CASSLSGFDYGYTF
TGCGCCAGCAGCTTGAGCGGCTTTGACTATGGCTACACCTTC
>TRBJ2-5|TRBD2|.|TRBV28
CAGSFVAGSYQETQYF
TGTGCCGGCAGTTTTGTAGCGGGGTCGTATCAAGAGACCCAGTACTTC
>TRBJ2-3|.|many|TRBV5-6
CASSLEGRGGDTQYF
TGTGCCAGCAGCTTGGAGGGCAGGGGTGGAGATACGCAGTATTTT
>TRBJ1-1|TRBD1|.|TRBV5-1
CASSPLDRGNTAAFF
TGCGCCAGCAGCCCACTGGACAGGGGGAACACTGCAGCTTTCTTT
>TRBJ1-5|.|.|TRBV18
CASSPGGGGSNQPQHF
TGTGCCAGCTCACCCGGGGGGGGTGGTAGCAATCAGCCCCAGCATTTT
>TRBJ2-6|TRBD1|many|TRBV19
CASSMGDRGSGANVLTF
TGTGCCAGTAGTATGGGGGACAGGGGATCTGGGGCCAACGTCCTGACTTTC
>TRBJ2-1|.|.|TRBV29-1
CSVEGGLDEQFF
TGCAGCGTTGAAGGCGGCCTAGATGAGCAGTTCTTC
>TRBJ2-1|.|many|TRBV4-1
CASSPGSGNEQFF
TGCGCCAGCAGCCCGGGGAGTGGGAATGAGCAGTTCTTC
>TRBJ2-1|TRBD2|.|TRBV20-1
CSARDRSSGINEQFF
TGCAGTGCTAGAGATCGGTCTAGCGGGATCAATGAACAGTTCTTC
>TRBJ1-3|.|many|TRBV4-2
CASSQVGDRRFSGNTIYF
TGTGCCAGCAGCCAAGTAGGAGACAGGAGATTCTCTGGAAACACCATATATTTT
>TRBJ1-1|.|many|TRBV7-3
CASSSVRGREAFF
TGTGCCAGCAGCTCTGTCAGAGGGAGGGAAGCTTTCTTT
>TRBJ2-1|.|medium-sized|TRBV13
CASSRVVQAENNEQFF
TGTGCCAGCAGCCGCGTAGTCCAGGCGGAAAACAATGAGCAGTTCTTC
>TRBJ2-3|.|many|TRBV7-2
CASSPGAVADTQYF
TGTGCCAGCAGCCCGGGCGCGGTTGCAGATACGCAGTATTTT